The clone carrying this TCR beta chain was seen only once. Its antigen is not known. The PCR contained 60 Vbeta and 13 Jbeta primers. The authors' processing: Tens of millions of unique TCR beta chains, roughly 11 million of them shared, were counted by a later analysis. TCRdb's copy holds only in-frame clones and misses some; the assay was immunoSEQ multiplex PCR. D and trimming come from the DNA, and the V and J calls and clone size come from that table. The repertoire holds 110,000 to 150,000 clones, around 83% seen once, with about 3.9% in the top ten. The record originates from a study of cytomegalovirus exposure and HLA in healthy donors. Study results and caveats: Per a prior analysis, the majority of TCR beta V segments were productive roughly 90% or roughly 30% of the time. Reported results showed that the classifier diagnosed cytomegalovirus status with high specificity and sensitivity. One cluster of highly shared sequence variants probably arose as a sequencing artifact.

Germline loops: CDR1 SGHDN, CDR2 FVKESK. This CDR3 is built from 14 residues. V trimming: 4 bases; J trimming: 6 bases; junction bases outside the gene matches: 2. The source of this sequence is a man aged 35 to 55 in good health and CMV-seropositive. The material sequenced was PBMCs. V and J are TRBV14 and TRBJ1-6, with TRBD1 matching 8 bases. The CDR3 DNA sequence: TGTGCCAGCAGCCTTACAGGGGGTAATTCACCCCTCCACTTT. Encoded protein: CASSLTGGNSPLHF.